Following are 18 T cell receptor beta chains from one sample sequenced in a study of identical twins. MiXCR was run by TCRdb on the 5' RACE reads, yielding one entry per CDR3 protein. The sample consists of about 570,000 distinct CDR3 sequences, roughly 9.9% of them appearing once. These data were also reused for a study on yellow fever vaccine responses in identical twins.

Input material: PBMCs. These receptors all come from a woman aged 18-29 years in good health.

This clonotype came up many times. The V call is TRBV5-1, the J call TRBJ2-3; 13 bases match TRBD2. V trimming: 1 base; J trimming: 3 bases; junction bases outside the gene matches: 2. Germline V gene lookup returns CDR1 SGHRS and CDR2 YFSETQ. The CDR3 sequence is 16 residues long. The CDR3 DNA reads TGCGCCAGCAGCTTGACTAGCGGGAGGGGGACAGATACGCAGTATTTT. Its translation is CASSLTSGRGTDTQYF.

This clonotype was observed a handful of times. V and J are TRBV5-1 and TRBJ2-5, with TRBD1 matching over 11 bases. Germline loops: CDR1 SGHRS, CDR2 YFSETQ. V trimming: 5 bases; J trimming: 5 bases; junction bases outside the gene matches: 11. The CDR3 spans 16 residues. The CDR3 DNA reads as TGCGCCAGCAGGCAGGAACCGGGACAGGGGGGTGAGACCCAGTACTTC. This sequence encodes CASRQEPGQGGETQYF.

The chain employs TRBV5-1 and TRBJ2-2; 11 bases align to TRBD1. In germline, CDR1 is SGHRS, CDR2 YFSETQ. This CDR3 contains 16 residues. Trimming removed 0 bases from V and 6 bases from J; junction bases left unmatched: 4. Here the CDR3 DNA reads TGCGCCAGCAGCTTGGCTCCGGGACAGGGGGCCGGGGAGCTGTTTTTT. It encodes CASSLAPGQGAGELFF.

This clonotype was recorded a few times. The V call is TRBV5-1, the J call TRBJ2-3, with TRBD1 matching 8 bases. Looked up from germline, CDR1 is SGHRS and CDR2 is YFSETQ. This CDR3 contains 15 residues. V shed 9 bases and J 0 bases; nucleotides not matched to a gene: 9. The CDR3 coding sequence is TGCGCCACCAGGACAGGGCGCTCTAGCACAGATACGCAGTATTTT. Translated: CATRTGRSSTDTQYF.

This clonotype was detected only a few times. The chain uses TRBV3-1 and TRBJ2-7; 7 nucleotides match TRBD1. The germline V gene has CDR1 LGHDT and CDR2 YNNKEL (reference sequence). Germline trimming cut 1 base from V and 2 bases from J; bases unmatched to any gene: 8. The CDR3 loop spans 16 amino acids. CDR3 DNA sequence: TGTGCCAGCAGCCAAGGGTCACAGGGGAATACCTACGAGCAGTACTTC. It is translated as CASSQGSQGNTYEQYF.

In its sample, this clonotype was seen a few times. V and J are TRBV5-6 and TRBJ1-6; D ambiguous. The ends were cut back, 2 bases at V and 0 bases at J, with 9 bases in the middle. This CDR3 is 16 amino acids long. Germline V gene data show CDR1 as SGHDT and CDR2 as YYEEEE. As DNA, the CDR3 is TGTGCCAGCAGCTTCAAGACGAGCTCCTATAATTCACCCCTCCACTTT. Translation: CASSFKTSSYNSPLHF.

This clonotype was counted between two and nine times. This sequence joins TRBV20-1 and TRBJ2-7; possible D gene TRBD2, 7 bases. The CDR3 is made up of 15 amino acids. Trimming took off 6 bases at V and 2 bases at J, with 20 bases between the two ends. CDR1 is DFQATT and CDR2 is SNEGSKA in the germline V gene (reference sequence). The CDR3 loop reads CSARSPMGGPYEQYF. For the CDR3, the DNA is TGCAGTGCCCGCTCTCCTATGGGGGGGCCCTACGAGCAGTACTTC.

At least ten counts were recorded for this clonotype. This chain joins TRBV4-1 and TRBJ1-5, with D maybe TRBD1 (6 bases). Germline V gene sequence: CDR1 MGHRA, CDR2 YSYEKL. This CDR3 is 15 amino acids long. V lost 1 base and J 7 bases, leaving 14 bases between the germline ends. CDR3 loop: CASSQGEGVGQPQHF. The DNA for the CDR3 is TGCGCCAGCAGCCAAGGGGAGGGGGTCGGACAGCCCCAGCATTTT.

This clonotype was observed at least ten times. The CDR3 region has the DNA TGTGCCAGCAGTTCCCGGCGGACTAGCGGGGGCGAGTACAATGAGCAGTTCTTC. Protein product: CASSSRRTSGGEYNEQFF. The genes are TRBV12-3 or TRBV12-4 and TRBJ2-1; 13 bases match TRBD2. The CDR3 runs to 18 residues. V gave up 4 bases and J gave up 4 bases; unmatched junction bases: 10.

This clonotype was recorded at least ten times. The CDR3 DNA reads as TGTGCCAGCAGTCTCCGACTAGCGGGGAACTACAATGAGCAGTTCTTC. It specifies CASSLRLAGNYNEQFF. V gene TRBV12-3 or TRBV12-4 combines with J gene TRBJ2-1; the match to TRBD2 covers 11 bases. V gave up 5 bases and J gave up 3 bases; unmatched junction bases: 6. The CDR3 sequence is 16 residues long.

The rearrangement uses TRBV4-2 and TRBJ2-7, with 9 bases aligning to TRBD1. V shed 0 bases and J 4 bases; nucleotides not matched to a gene: 13. The germline gives CDR1 LGHNA, CDR2 YNFKEQ. The CDR3 spans 18 residues. Written as DNA, the CDR3 is TGTGCCAGCAGCCAAGAAGAATCGTGGACAGGGGATGGGTACGAGCAGTACTTC. It yields the protein CASSQEESWTGDGYEQYF.

Only a few counts were recorded for this clonotype. The rearrangement uses TRBV20-1 and TRBJ2-5; TRBD2 might be the D (5 bases). Trimming removed 0 bases at V and 5 bases at J, with 16 bases between. The CDR3 length is 15 residues. From germline, CDR1 is DFQATT and CDR2 SNEGSKA (reference sequence). The CDR3 DNA follows: TGCAGTGCTAGAGATCTCTCCCTAGCCACGGAGACCCAGTACTTC. This gives the protein CSARDLSLATETQYF.

This chain joins TRBV2 and TRBJ2-3; D unclear. Trimming took 8 bases from V and 9 from J, leaving 15 bases between them. The germline gives CDR1 SNHLY, CDR2 FYNNEI. This CDR3 comprises 12 residues. The CDR3 sequence: CASGSVRATQYF. The DNA for the CDR3 is TGTGCCAGCGGCAGCGTCCGTGCAACGCAGTATTTT.

Only a few counts were recorded for this clonotype. This CDR3 reads CASSHGGFSGANVLTF. The CDR3, as DNA: TGCGCCAGCAGCCATGGGGGCTTCTCTGGGGCCAACGTCCTGACTTTC. This chain uses TRBV4-3 with TRBJ2-6; perhaps TRBD1 as D (6 bases). CDR3 size: 16 residues. Germline V lookup: CDR1 LGHNA, CDR2 YSLEER. V gave up 3 bases and J gave up 0 bases, with 9 bases separating them.

V gene TRBV12-3 or TRBV12-4 combines with J gene TRBJ2-5; 13 nucleotides agree with TRBD2. This CDR3 has 17 amino acids. Unmatched junction bases numbered 7, after V lost 6 bases and J lost 0 bases. The DNA for the CDR3 is TGTGCCAGCAGATCCGGGACTAGCGGGAAGTACCAAGAGACCCAGTACTTC. Translation gives CASRSGTSGKYQETQYF.

The V call is TRBV5-6, the J call TRBJ2-3, with D hard to call. The V end was cut by 0 bases, the J end by 2 bases, with 7 bases between. Germline V gene data show CDR1 as SGHDT and CDR2 as YYEEEE. CDR3 length: 14 amino acids. CDR3 bases: TGTGCCAGCAGCTTGGTTGGTGCCACAGATACGCAGTATTTT. Protein sequence: CASSLVGATDTQYF.

This clonotype was observed many times. This rearrangement joins TRBV12-3 or TRBV12-4 to TRBJ1-6, with D maybe TRBD1 (5 bases). CDR3 length: 13 residues. Trimming cost V 1 base and J 13 bases, with 11 bases left between them. The CDR3 DNA reads as TGTGCCAGCAGTTTAGGACAGCCCCAGCCCCTCCACTTT. Residues: CASSLGQPQPLHF.

This clonotype was detected a few times. The rearrangement links TRBV5-3 to TRBJ1-5; 8 nucleotides agree with TRBD1. TRBV5-3 is assigned to the ORF class and has an uncertain function. CDR3 length: 17 residues. Trimming took 0 bases from V and 1 from J; bases not matched to a gene: 6. The CDR3 bases are TGTGCCAGAAGCTTGGACAGGGGGGATACGAGCAATCAGCCCCAGCATTTT. Its protein is CARSLDRGDTSNQPQHF.